The T cell receptor (beta chain) under discussion was sequenced for a study of T cells in Graves' hyperthyroidism and ophthalmopathy. RNA transcripts yielded amplified TCR beta CDR3 regions. The TCR CDR3 first-round RT-PCR relied on the HTBI primer set. From the multiplex PCR reads, TCRdb called clonotypes with MiXCR, one entry per CDR3 protein. The data contain around 800,000 distinct CDR3 sequences, approximately 40% of them singletons. V was cut by 0 bases and J by 4 bases, with 8 bases left in between. Germline V gene sequence: CDR1 SGDLS, CDR2 YYNGEE. CDR3 length equals 13 residues. Investigators excluded patients with uncontrolled infection, other autoimmune disease, pregnancy or lactation.

Material for sequencing was blood. The chain couples TRBV9 to TRBJ2-7, with D perhaps matching TRBD1 (6 bases). This receptor was obtained from a man between 18 and 29 years old with Graves' hyperthyroidism. The DNA of the CDR3 is TGTGCCAGCAGCGTAGGGGGGCCATACGAGCAGTACTTC. Protein sequence: CASSVGGPYEQYF.